These 21 T cell receptor beta chains were sequenced from one sample in a study of cytomegalovirus exposure and HLA in healthy donors. The PCR contained 60 Vbeta and 13 Jbeta primers. TCRdb's table, derived via immunoSEQ multiplex PCR, lists solely in-frame clones and lacks some. Found here are some 120,000 clones, over 70% of them singletons; the top ten hold about 9.1%. Sequencing input: PBMCs. Source of these receptors: a woman between 45 and 60 years old in good health and CMV-seropositive.

The chain uses TRBV19 and TRBJ1-2; a weak D match, TRBD1 (6 bases). Germline values: CDR1 LNHDA, CDR2 SQIVND (reference sequence). The V and J ends lost 0 bases and 1 base respectively, with 15 bases between them. This CDR3 contains 17 residues. The CDR3 loop reads CASSIEAGQLVNYGYTF. The CDR3 nucleotides read TGTGCCAGTAGTATAGAGGCCGGACAGTTGGTTAACTATGGCTACACCTTC. The full variable domain, completed using reference TRBV19 and TRBJ1-2, is DGGITQSPKYLFRKEGQNVTLSCEQNLNHDAMYWYRQDPGQGLRLIYYSQIVNDFQKGDIAEGYSVSREKKESFPLTVTSAQKNPTAFYLCASSIEAGQLVNYGYTFGSGTRLTVV.

Written as DNA, the CDR3 is TGTGCCAGCAGCCTAACCGGGCTAGCTTCCGAGCAGTACTTC. It specifies CASSLTGLASEQYF. This chain uses TRBV11-2 with TRBJ2-7; D is possibly TRBD2 (5 bases). CDR3 size: 14 residues. Per germline, CDR1 SGHAT and CDR2 FQNNGV. V dropped 5 bases and J dropped 6 bases, with 17 bases sitting between them.

The chain employs TRBV19 and TRBJ2-3; maybe TRBD2 (6 bases). Germline loops: CDR1 LNHDA, CDR2 SQIVND (reference sequence). Trimming cost V 4 bases and J 0 bases, with 8 bases left between them. The CDR3 length is 14 residues. The CDR3 nucleotides read TGTGCCAGTAGTAAGACTAGTAGCACAGATACGCAGTATTTT. It yields the protein CASSKTSSTDTQYF.

This sequence joins TRBV5-1 and TRBJ2-5; D remains ambiguous. The CDR3 length is 14 residues. Germline CDR1 reads SGHRS; CDR2 reads YFSETQ. With 4 bases removed from V and 2 bases from J, the gap between germline ends came to 12 bases. The CDR3 region has the DNA TGCGCCAGCAGCATTCGACACCCTCAAGAGACCCAGTACTTC. Protein sequence: CASSIRHPQETQYF.

The rearrangement uses TRBV2 and TRBJ1-1; D ambiguous. With 2 bases removed from V and 0 bases from J, the gap between germline ends came to 7 bases. The CDR3 length is 14 residues. Germline CDR1 SNHLY, CDR2 FYNNEI. The CDR3 nucleotides are TGTGCCAGCAGTGAAATATTATTGAACACTGAAGCTTTCTTT. Translation: CASSEILLNTEAFF.

The rearrangement uses TRBV6-5 and TRBJ2-7; TRBD1 matches at 8 bases. CDR3 length equals 14 residues. V lost 2 bases and J lost 2; bases outside the gene matches: 2. In germline, CDR1 is MNHEY, CDR2 SVGAGI. CDR3 region: CASSYRDRTYEQYF. The CDR3 nucleotides are TGTGCCAGCAGTTACCGGGACAGGACCTACGAGCAGTACTTC.

This clone turned up a few times. The rearrangement uses TRBV4-2 and TRBJ1-2; the match to TRBD1 covers 7 bases. Germline-derived CDR1 and CDR2 are LGHNA and YNFKEQ. The CDR3 is 13 residues long. The V gene end was trimmed by 2 bases and the J gene end by 10 bases; junction bases not matched to a gene: 7. The CDR3, as DNA: TGTGCCAGCAGCCAATTAAGACAGGGACCCTACACCTTC. Amino acid sequence: CASSQLRQGPYTF.

The V and J genes are TRBV2 and TRBJ2-3, with 8 bases fitting TRBD2. The CDR3 covers 14 residues. Germline CDR1 reads SNHLY; CDR2 reads FYNNEI. The V segment lost 7 bases and the J segment 2 bases; nucleotides outside the gene matches: 5. CDR3 in DNA: TGTGCCAGCACCCGACTAGCGTCCACAGATACGCAGTATTTT. This codes for CASTRLASTDTQYF.

This clone was detected only a few times. This chain links TRBV6-6 with TRBJ2-7; 7 positions match TRBD2. V shed 7 bases and J 4 bases; nucleotides not matched to a gene: 4. Germline V gives CDR1 MNHNY, CDR2 SVGAGI (reference sequence). The CDR3 is made up of 12 amino acids. In DNA, the CDR3 is TGTGCCAGCAACCAGCGGGGATACGAGCAGTACTTC. Encoded protein: CASNQRGYEQYF.

The chain uses TRBV30 and TRBJ2-1; 11 bases are a match to TRBD2. Germline lookup yields CDR1 GTSNPN and CDR2 SVGIG (reference sequence). The ends lost 4 bases at V and 4 bases at J; junction bases unmatched: 3. The CDR3 runs to 14 residues. The CDR3 loop reads CAWKGTSGYNEQFF. CDR3 nucleotides: TGTGCCTGGAAAGGGACTAGCGGATACAATGAGCAGTTCTTC.

This clone was picked up a small number of times. Mismatch with germline at one junction end may stem from a read error. This chain connects TRBV10-3 to TRBJ1-2; D may be TRBD1 (6 bases). The CDR3 spans 14 residues. Germline V gene sequence: CDR1 ENHRY, CDR2 SYGVKD. Here the CDR3 DNA reads TGTGCCACCAGTGGCGGGGGCGCGGGCTATGGCTACACCTTC. It yields the protein CATSGGGAGYGYTF.

This clone was found once. Lacking the conserved final phenylalanine or tryptophan, this CDR3 likely reflects a read error. This chain uses TRBV15 with TRBJ1-2; D remains unclear. Trimming took 4 bases from V and 3 from J, leaving 9 bases between them. Germline V lookup: CDR1 LNHNV, CDR2 YYDKDF (reference sequence). The CDR3 length is 13 residues. The CDR3 sequence: CATSILTDYGYTL. CDR3 sequence (DNA): TGTGCCACCAGCATACTAACTGACTATGGCTACACCCTC.

This clone was seen only a few times. One junction end disagrees with the germline gene, perhaps due to a read error. The chain carries TRBV7-9 and TRBJ2-3; perhaps TRBD2 as D (7 bases). The CDR3 totals 18 residues. CDR1 and CDR2 (germline): SEHNR, FQNEAQ (reference sequence). The CDR3 region has the DNA TGTTCCAGCAGCTTAGCACCGTCCCATGGGGGGGCCCGCGATACGCAGTATTTT. Its protein is CSSSLAPSHGGARDTQYF.

The V gene is TRBV4-1, the J gene TRBJ2-7; D uncertain. Trimming took off 0 bases at V and 3 bases at J, with 12 bases between the two ends. Germline V gene lookup returns CDR1 MGHRA and CDR2 YSYEKL. The CDR3 is made up of 15 amino acids. The CDR3 reads CASSQDSHSGYEQYF. The CDR3 DNA sequence: TGCGCCAGCAGCCAAGATTCCCACTCAGGCTACGAGCAGTACTTC.

This clone was found a few times. The chain is built from TRBV5-1 and TRBJ1-4; TRBD1 matches 7 bases. The germline V gene has CDR1 SGHRS and CDR2 YFSETQ. The CDR3 is 16 residues long. V lost 0 bases, J lost 3 bases, and 5 bases stayed unmatched. The CDR3 loop reads CASSLVIQGPNEKLFF. Written as DNA, the CDR3 is TGCGCCAGCAGCTTGGTCATACAGGGGCCTAATGAAAAACTGTTTTTT.

This chain's CDR3 is CSVVRQETQYF. DNA for the CDR3: TGCAGCGTCGTGAGACAAGAGACCCAGTACTTC. The rearrangement joins TRBV20-1 to TRBJ2-5; D is unresolved. The CDR3 extends over 11 amino acids. Germline V gene lookup returns CDR1 DFQATT and CDR2 SNEGSKA (reference sequence).

The chain combines TRBV30 with TRBJ1-4, with a possible D match to TRBD1 (5 bases). The germline V gene encodes CDR1 GTSNPN and CDR2 SVGIG (reference sequence). This CDR3 region has 13 residues. V dropped 2 bases and J dropped 11 bases, with 15 bases sitting between them. The chain's CDR3 is CAWSRQGVGKLFF. For the CDR3, the DNA is TGTGCCTGGAGTAGGCAGGGTGTCGGGAAACTGTTTTTT.

The rearrangement joins TRBV10-2 to TRBJ2-5; 7 bases are a match to TRBD1. This CDR3 is built from 15 residues. Germline lookup yields CDR1 WSHSY and CDR2 SAAADI. With 5 bases clipped from V and 2 bases from J, the junction kept 8 bases outside the gene matches. CDR3 residues: CASSRGTGEQETQYF. CDR3 nucleotide sequence: TGCGCCAGCAGTAGGGGAACAGGGGAACAAGAGACCCAGTACTTC.

The genes are TRBV5-4 and TRBJ2-7, with D tentatively TRBD1 (7 bases). V shed 5 bases and J shed 1 base, with 13 bases lying between them. The CDR3 totals 14 residues. Germline V lookup: CDR1 SGHNT, CDR2 YYREEE (reference sequence). CDR3 amino acids: CASRNAGGSYEQYF. The CDR3 coding sequence is TGTGCCAGCAGGAATGCAGGGGGGTCCTACGAGCAGTACTTC.

The J gene is TRBJ1-1, the V gene TRBV10-3; perhaps TRBD1 as D (6 bases). Germline V gene data show CDR1 as ENHRY and CDR2 as SYGVKD. The CDR3 spans 11 residues. The V and J ends lost 6 bases and 7 bases respectively, with 9 bases between them. The CDR3 loop is CAIRGTNEAFF. The CDR3 region has the DNA TGTGCCATCAGGGGGACAAATGAAGCTTTCTTT.

The J gene is TRBJ2-3, the V gene TRBV5-1, with TRBD2 as a possible D gene (5 bases). CDR3 length: 15 residues. Trimming shortened V by 1 base and J by 1 base, and 10 bases separated the two germline ends. Germline CDR1 is SGHRS and CDR2 is YFSETQ. The CDR3 DNA follows: TGCGCCAGCAGCTTGATCGGGGAACGCACAGATACGCAGTATTTT. As protein: CASSLIGERTDTQYF.